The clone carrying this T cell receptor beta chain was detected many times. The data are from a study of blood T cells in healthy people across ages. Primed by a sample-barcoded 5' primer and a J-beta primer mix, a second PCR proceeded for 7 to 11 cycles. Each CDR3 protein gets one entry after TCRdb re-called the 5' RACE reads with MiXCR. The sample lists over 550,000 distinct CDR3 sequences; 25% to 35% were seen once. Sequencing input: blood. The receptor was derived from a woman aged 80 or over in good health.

The CDR3 spells CSATDRTISTDTQYF. The CDR3 DNA is TGCAGTGCCACAGATCGGACTATAAGCACAGATACGCAGTATTTT. This sequence joins TRBV20-1 and TRBJ2-3; tentatively, D is TRBD2 (6 bases). V lost 6 bases, J lost 0 bases, and 16 bases lay in between. This CDR3 is built from 15 residues. CDR1 DFQATT and CDR2 SNEGSKA come from the germline V gene (reference sequence).